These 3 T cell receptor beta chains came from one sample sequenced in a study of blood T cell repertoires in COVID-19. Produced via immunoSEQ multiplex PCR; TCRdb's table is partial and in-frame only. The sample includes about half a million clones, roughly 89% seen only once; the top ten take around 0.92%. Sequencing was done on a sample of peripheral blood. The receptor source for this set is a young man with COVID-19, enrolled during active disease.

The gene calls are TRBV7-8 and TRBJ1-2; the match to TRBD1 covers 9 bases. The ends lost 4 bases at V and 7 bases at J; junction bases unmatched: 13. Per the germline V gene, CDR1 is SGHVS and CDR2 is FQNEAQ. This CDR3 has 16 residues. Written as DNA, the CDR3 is TGTGCCAGCAGCTGGAACCCCGGGACAGGGTTCTTTGGCTACACCTTC. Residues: CASSWNPGTGFFGYTF.

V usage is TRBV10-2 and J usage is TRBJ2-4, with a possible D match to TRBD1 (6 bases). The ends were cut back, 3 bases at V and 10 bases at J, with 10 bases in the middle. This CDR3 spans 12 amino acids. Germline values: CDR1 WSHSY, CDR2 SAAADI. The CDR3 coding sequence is TGCGCCAGCAGTGAACATGGACAGATTCAGTACTTC. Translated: CASSEHGQIQYF.

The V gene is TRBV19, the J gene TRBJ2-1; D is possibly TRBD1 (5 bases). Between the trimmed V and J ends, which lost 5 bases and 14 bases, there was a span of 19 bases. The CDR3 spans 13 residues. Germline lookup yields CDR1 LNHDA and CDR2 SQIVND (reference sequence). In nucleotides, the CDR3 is TGTGCCAGTAGTCCAATAAGGGGCGAACGGGAGTTCTTC. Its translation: CASSPIRGEREFF.